This TCR beta chain was sequenced during a study of response to subunit inactivated influenza vaccine. TCRdb redid the calling of the RT-PCR reads with MiXCR, one entry per CDR3 protein. The table has over 800,000 distinct CDR3 sequences, 21% seen once. The material sequenced was PBMCs from blood, taken 5 days after vaccination. This clonotype was obtained from a man aged 50-60 years who received an inactivated influenza vaccine.

As DNA, the CDR3 is TGTGCCAGCCACGGCGGCTACAGCGGGGAGCTGTTTTTT. Its translation is CASHGGYSGELFF. The chain couples TRBV5-4 to TRBJ2-2, with D unresolved. The V end was cut by 7 bases, the J end by 7 bases, with 14 bases between. There are 13 residues in the CDR3. The germline gives CDR1 SGHNT, CDR2 YYREEE (reference sequence).